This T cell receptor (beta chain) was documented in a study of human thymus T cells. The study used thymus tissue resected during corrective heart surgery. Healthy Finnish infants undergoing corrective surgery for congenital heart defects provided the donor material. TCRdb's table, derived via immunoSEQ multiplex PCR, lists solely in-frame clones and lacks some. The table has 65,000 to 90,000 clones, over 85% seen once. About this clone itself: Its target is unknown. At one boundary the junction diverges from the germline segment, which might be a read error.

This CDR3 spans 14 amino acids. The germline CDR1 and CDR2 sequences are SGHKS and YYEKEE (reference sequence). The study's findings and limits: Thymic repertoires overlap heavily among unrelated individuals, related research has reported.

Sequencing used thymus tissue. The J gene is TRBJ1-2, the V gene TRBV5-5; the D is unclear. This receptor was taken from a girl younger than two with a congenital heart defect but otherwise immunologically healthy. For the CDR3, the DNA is TGTGCCAGCAGCTTGGAAGGGAGAAACTCTGGCTACACCTTC. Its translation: CASSLEGRNSGYTF.